The entry that follows covers one T cell receptor (beta chain) sequence. This entry belongs to a study of blood T cell repertoires in COVID-19. Looking at the study overall: Samples of COVID-19 (acute and convalescent) were obtained from the United States, Italy and Spain.

How the authors handled the data: Reference gene primer amplification in the assay estimated nucleated cell counts. Generated by immunoSEQ multiplex PCR, the TCRdb table keeps only in-frame clones and is missing some. From that table come the V and J calls and clone size; the DNA was used to work out D and trimming. The table lists under 300,000 clones, roughly 79% of them singletons, with 15% in the top ten. This CDR3 has 13 residues. In germline, CDR1 is SGHRS, CDR2 YFSETQ. The V and J ends lost 7 bases and 5 bases, in that order; junction bases with no gene match: 7. The source is a man in his forties or fifties who had recovered from COVID-19. The sequencing input was PBMCs or T cells enriched from blood (not recorded which). The chain recombines TRBV5-1 with TRBJ2-5; TRBD1 aligns across 8 bases. The DNA of the CDR3 is TGCGCCAGCGGGGACAGGACAAGCGAGACCCAGTACTTC. Its protein product is CASGDRTSETQYF.